This T cell receptor (beta chain) was sequenced for a study of identical twins. Trimming at V came to 3 bases and at J to 2 bases, leaving 12 bases not matched to a gene. The CDR3 extends over 17 amino acids. Germline CDR1 SGDLS, CDR2 YYNGEE. TCRdb fed the 5' RACE reads into MiXCR, producing one record per CDR3 protein. Of about 790,000 distinct CDR3 sequences in the sample, roughly 18% were seen once. This clonotype was counted only a few times. These same records also appear under a second study, on T cells expressing NK-cell markers.

The sequencing input was PBMCs. This chain links TRBV9 with TRBJ2-3; TRBD2 aligns across 7 bases. This TCR was recovered from a woman younger than 35 in good health. The CDR3 sequence: CASSARRGRPTTDTQYF. The CDR3 DNA follows: TGTGCCAGCAGCGCGAGGCGGGGGAGACCAACCACAGATACGCAGTATTTT. The full variable domain, with the rest looked up from reference TRBV9 and TRBJ2-3, is DSGVTQTPKHLITATGQRVTLRCSPRSGDLSVYWYQQSLDQGLQFLIQYYNGEERAKGNILERFSAQQFPDLHSELNLSSLELGDSALYFCASSARRGRPTTDTQYFGPGTRLTVL.